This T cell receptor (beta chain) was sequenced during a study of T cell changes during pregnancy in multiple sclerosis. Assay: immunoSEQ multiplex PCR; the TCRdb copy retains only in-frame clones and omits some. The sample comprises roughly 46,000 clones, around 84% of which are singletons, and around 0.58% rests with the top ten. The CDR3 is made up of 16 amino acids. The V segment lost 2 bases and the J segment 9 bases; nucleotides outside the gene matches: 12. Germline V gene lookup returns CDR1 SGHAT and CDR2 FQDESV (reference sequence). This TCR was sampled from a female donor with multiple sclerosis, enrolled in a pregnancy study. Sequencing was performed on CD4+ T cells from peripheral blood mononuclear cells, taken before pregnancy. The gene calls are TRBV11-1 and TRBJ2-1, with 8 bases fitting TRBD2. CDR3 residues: CASSLRVLAGSSEQFF. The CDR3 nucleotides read TGTGCCAGCAGCTTACGTGTCCTAGCGGGTTCTAGTGAGCAGTTCTTC.